This T cell receptor (beta chain) was recorded in a study of shared clonotypes between healthy human individuals. The naive CD8 subset, CD45RO-negative cells positively selected for CCR7, excluded terminally differentiated effector memory CD45RA+ cells. Sequencing used immunoSEQ multiplex PCR; TCRdb keeps in-frame clones, though not all of them. Of about 650,000 clones in the sample, roughly 95% are singletons; the top ten hold over 0.09%. Germline lookup yields CDR1 SEHNR and CDR2 FQNEAQ (reference sequence). V was trimmed by 4 bases and J by 5 bases, leaving 14 bases between them. This CDR3 is built from 15 residues. Study-level points and caveats: Several donors held 5% to 5.5% of naive CD4 clonotypes in common. Larger richness was generally estimated for naive than memory subsets.

Points on this clone: Its antigen is currently unknown.

The V gene is TRBV7-9, the J gene TRBJ1-4, with D possibly matching TRBD1 (6 bases). The source of this sequence is a woman in her 30s in good health. Sequences were obtained from naive CD8+ T cells sorted from blood. Here the CDR3 reads CASSWSDSPNEKLFF. The DNA for the CDR3 is TGTGCCAGCAGCTGGTCGGACAGCCCGAATGAAAAACTGTTTTTT. The full variable domain, rest sourced from reference TRBV7-9 and TRBJ1-4, is DTGVSQNPRHKITKRGQNVTFRCDPISEHNRLYWYRQTLGQGPEFLTYFQNEAQLEKSRLLSDRFSAERPKGSFSTLEIQRTEQGDSAMYLCASSWSDSPNEKLFFGSGTQLSVL.